This entry describes one T cell receptor (beta chain). Its target is not known. The germline gives CDR1 SNHLY, CDR2 FYNNEI. Trimming stripped 8 bases from V and 7 bases from J, with 17 bases between. The CDR3 covers 13 residues. These data come from a study of cytomegalovirus exposure and HLA in healthy donors. Study-wide points: It was reported that the classifier diagnosed cytomegalovirus status with high specificity and sensitivity in both the original and validation cohorts. Per a later analysis, HLA-associated TCR beta chains showed more clonal expansion than other, equally common TCR beta chains.

The PCR had 60 Vbeta and 13 Jbeta primers. Profiled with immunoSEQ multiplex PCR; TCRdb holds only in-frame clones, not every one. The sample has some 150,000 clones, roughly four fifths seen once. The chain carries TRBV2 and TRBJ1-2, with D possibly matching TRBD1 (6 bases). Sequencing was carried out using PBMCs. The clonotype comes from a female donor in good health and CMV-seropositive. CDR3 residues: CASRSGGSFGYTF. CDR3 nucleotide sequence: TGTGCCAGCCGAAGCGGGGGCAGCTTTGGCTACACCTTC.